The rows below give T cell receptor beta chains drawn from one sample of a study of blood T cell repertoires in COVID-19. Assay used: immunoSEQ multiplex PCR; TCRdb lists only in-frame clones, some missing. This sample has 200,000 to 250,000 clones; around 87% occur once, and the top ten carry more than 2.5%. Sequences were obtained from peripheral blood. All receptors derive from a man in his sixties with acute or convalescent COVID-19. Both conserved end residues are part of each CDR3. Each record gives: D gene, V gene, J gene, clone size, CDR3 DNA, CDR3 protein. D genes are given only for firm matches. Not all rows give a size; the values are once, few, many and, for expanded clones, a class.

d_call: -; v_call: TRBV7-9; j_call: TRBJ1-1; clone_size: -; cdr3_nt: TGTGCCAGCAGCCTCCTAGACAGGAACACTGAAGCTTTCTTT; cdr3_aa: CASSLLDRNTEAFF
d_call: -; v_call: TRBV19; j_call: TRBJ1-1; clone_size: -; cdr3_nt: TGTGCCAGTAGTACCGGATGGCGAGGGCCTGAAGCTTTCTTT; cdr3_aa: CASSTGWRGPEAFF
d_call: TRBD2; v_call: TRBV7-2; j_call: TRBJ2-3; clone_size: -; cdr3_nt: TGTGCCAGCAGCTTAGGTCTAGCGGGGGTAGGTAGAGATACGCAGTATTTT; cdr3_aa: CASSLGLAGVGRDTQYF
d_call: -; v_call: TRBV9; j_call: TRBJ2-2; clone_size: -; cdr3_nt: TGTGCCAGCAGCCCGGAAGGCGGGCGGTTCACCGGGGAGCTGTTTTTT; cdr3_aa: CASSPEGGRFTGELFF
d_call: TRBD1; v_call: TRBV28; j_call: TRBJ2-3; clone_size: -; cdr3_nt: TGTGCCAGCAGTTTCGACAGGGGCACAGATACGCAGTATTTT; cdr3_aa: CASSFDRGTDTQYF
d_call: TRBD2; v_call: TRBV6-2/TRBV6-3; j_call: TRBJ2-3; clone_size: -; cdr3_nt: TGTGCCAGCAGTTACTCGATGACTAGCGGGGACCCCACAGATACGCAGTATTTT; cdr3_aa: CASSYSMTSGDPTDTQYF
d_call: TRBD1; v_call: TRBV4-3; j_call: TRBJ1-2; clone_size: -; cdr3_nt: TGCGCCAGCAGCCAAGATCTTGGGTCCAGGGGGAATGGCTACACCTTC; cdr3_aa: CASSQDLGSRGNGYTF
d_call: TRBD2; v_call: TRBV28; j_call: TRBJ2-3; clone_size: -; cdr3_nt: TGTGCCAGCAGCGGGGGGGGCACAGATACGCAGTATTTT; cdr3_aa: CASSGGGTDTQYF
d_call: -; v_call: TRBV7-3; j_call: TRBJ1-5; clone_size: once; cdr3_nt: TGTGCCAGCAGCCGGGAGCGCAATCAGCCCCAGCATTTT; cdr3_aa: CASSRERNQPQHF
d_call: TRBD1; v_call: TRBV2; j_call: TRBJ1-5; clone_size: -; cdr3_nt: TGTGCCGGAGCCAGGGGGCGCAATCAGCCCCAGCATTTT; cdr3_aa: CAGARGRNQPQHF
d_call: -; v_call: TRBV15; j_call: TRBJ1-3; clone_size: -; cdr3_nt: TGTGCCGTGGGCCCTGGGGGCCTCGGAAACACCATATATTTT; cdr3_aa: CAVGPGGLGNTIYF
d_call: TRBD1; v_call: TRBV28; j_call: TRBJ1-2; clone_size: -; cdr3_nt: TGTGCCAGCAGTGCACCGTTGGGACAGGGGAACTATGGCTACACCTTC; cdr3_aa: CASSAPLGQGNYGYTF
d_call: -; v_call: TRBV25-1; j_call: TRBJ2-1; clone_size: -; cdr3_nt: TGTGCCAGCAGCGAAGTGTTTGGGGCAGAGCAGTTCTTC; cdr3_aa: CASSEVFGAEQFF
d_call: -; v_call: TRBV7-2; j_call: TRBJ1-5; clone_size: -; cdr3_nt: TGTGCCAGCAGCTTCGGTCTAGGGGTTCAGCCCCAGCATTTT; cdr3_aa: CASSFGLGVQPQHF
d_call: TRBD1; v_call: TRBV4-2; j_call: TRBJ2-7; clone_size: -; cdr3_nt: TGTGCCAGCAGCCAAGTTGGGGGTACTTCGGGACAGGGAGCGAAGCAGTACTTC; cdr3_aa: CASSQVGGTSGQGAKQYF
d_call: TRBD2; v_call: TRBV2; j_call: TRBJ2-3; clone_size: -; cdr3_nt: TGTGCCAGCGGGGTTCAGCTAGCGGGGGGCCGCACAGATACGCAGTATTTT; cdr3_aa: CASGVQLAGGRTDTQYF
d_call: -; v_call: TRBV19; j_call: TRBJ1-3; clone_size: -; cdr3_nt: TGTGCCAGTACCCCACAGTCAGGACACTACTCTGGAAACACCATATATTTT; cdr3_aa: CASTPQSGHYSGNTIYF
d_call: TRBD2; v_call: TRBV14; j_call: TRBJ2-1; clone_size: -; cdr3_nt: TGTGCCAGCAGCCAATTCTTTAGCGGGGGGCGGAATGAGCAGTTCTTC; cdr3_aa: CASSQFFSGGRNEQFF
d_call: -; v_call: TRBV7-3; j_call: TRBJ2-7; clone_size: -; cdr3_nt: TGTGCCAGCAGGCGGGGCGCGGGCTCCTACGAGCAGTACTTC; cdr3_aa: CASRRGAGSYEQYF
d_call: -; v_call: TRBV4-2; j_call: TRBJ1-2; clone_size: -; cdr3_nt: TGTGCCAGCAGCCAAGATTTGGTGGAGTATGGCTACACCTTC; cdr3_aa: CASSQDLVEYGYTF
d_call: -; v_call: TRBV4-2; j_call: TRBJ2-7; clone_size: -; cdr3_nt: TGTGCCAGCAGCCAAGACAGGGGCACCTACGAGCAGTACTTC; cdr3_aa: CASSQDRGTYEQYF
d_call: TRBD2; v_call: TRBV24-1; j_call: TRBJ2-3; clone_size: once; cdr3_nt: TGTGCCACCAGTGACCTTCAATGGCGGGGGGGCACAGATACGCAGTATTTT; cdr3_aa: CATSDLQWRGGTDTQYF
d_call: TRBD1; v_call: TRBV19; j_call: TRBJ2-3; clone_size: -; cdr3_nt: TGTGCCAGTAGTATGGGACAGGGGCCAGATACGCAGTATTTT; cdr3_aa: CASSMGQGPDTQYF
d_call: -; v_call: TRBV19; j_call: TRBJ2-2; clone_size: -; cdr3_nt: TGTGCCAGCAGTATTTCCAGACAGTCCGGGGAGCTGTTTTTT; cdr3_aa: CASSISRQSGELFF
d_call: -; v_call: TRBV7-6; j_call: TRBJ2-3; clone_size: -; cdr3_nt: TGTGCCAGCAGCCCCGGGCTAGCGATAACTAGCACAGATACGCAGTATTTT; cdr3_aa: CASSPGLAITSTDTQYF
d_call: -; v_call: TRBV6-5; j_call: TRBJ1-1; clone_size: -; cdr3_nt: TGTGCCAGCAAAGATTGGGGGGAGAACACTGAAGCTTTCTTT; cdr3_aa: CASKDWGENTEAFF
d_call: TRBD2; v_call: TRBV10-3; j_call: TRBJ2-3; clone_size: -; cdr3_nt: TGTGCCATCAGTGGGGCTAGCGGTGCCCCGGCGGCGCAGTATTTT; cdr3_aa: CAISGASGAPAAQYF
d_call: -; v_call: TRBV30; j_call: TRBJ2-6; clone_size: -; cdr3_nt: TGTGCCTGGAGTCCCCCCTTTCAGTCTGGGGCCAACGTCCTGACTTTC; cdr3_aa: CAWSPPFQSGANVLTF
d_call: -; v_call: TRBV5-1; j_call: TRBJ2-1; clone_size: -; cdr3_nt: TGCGCCAGCAGCTTACCGTCGGGGTCCAATGAGCAGTTCTTC; cdr3_aa: CASSLPSGSNEQFF
d_call: TRBD2; v_call: TRBV6-2/TRBV6-3; j_call: TRBJ2-5; clone_size: -; cdr3_nt: TGTGCCAGCAGTCATCCGGGGACTAGCGGGGGGAGAACCCAAAAGACCCAGTACTTC; cdr3_aa: CASSHPGTSGGRTQKTQYF
d_call: TRBD2; v_call: TRBV5-8; j_call: TRBJ2-1; clone_size: -; cdr3_nt: TGTGCCAGCAGCTTGGCCCAAACGGGGGGGCCTATCCATGAGCAGTTCTTC; cdr3_aa: CASSLAQTGGPIHEQFF
d_call: -; v_call: TRBV11-1; j_call: TRBJ2-2; clone_size: few; cdr3_nt: TGTGCCAGCAGCTTCGGGGGTGGGACCGGGGAGCTGTTTTTT; cdr3_aa: CASSFGGGTGELFF
d_call: TRBD1; v_call: TRBV5-6; j_call: TRBJ2-1; clone_size: -; cdr3_nt: TGTGCCAGCAGCTTGGACAGGGGGCGCTTCGATGAGCAGTTCTTC; cdr3_aa: CASSLDRGRFDEQFF